The TCR beta chain described here comes from a study of control samples from healthy donors and cancer patients. Germline loops: CDR1 SGHTA, CDR2 FQGTGA. V was pared by 5 bases and J by 1 base, with 11 bases between. The CDR3 is 14 residues long. Measured with immunoSEQ multiplex PCR; TCRdb has only the in-frame clones, and not every one. Of approximately 110,000 clones listed, roughly 91% are singletons. The chain recombines TRBV7-3 with TRBJ2-5; D may be TRBD2 (5 bases). The sample taken for sequencing was blood. The TCR was taken from a woman aged 45-60 years in good health. The CDR3 sequence is CASSQASRQETQYF. In DNA form, the CDR3 reads TGTGCCAGCAGCCAAGCTAGCCGCCAAGAGACCCAGTACTTC.